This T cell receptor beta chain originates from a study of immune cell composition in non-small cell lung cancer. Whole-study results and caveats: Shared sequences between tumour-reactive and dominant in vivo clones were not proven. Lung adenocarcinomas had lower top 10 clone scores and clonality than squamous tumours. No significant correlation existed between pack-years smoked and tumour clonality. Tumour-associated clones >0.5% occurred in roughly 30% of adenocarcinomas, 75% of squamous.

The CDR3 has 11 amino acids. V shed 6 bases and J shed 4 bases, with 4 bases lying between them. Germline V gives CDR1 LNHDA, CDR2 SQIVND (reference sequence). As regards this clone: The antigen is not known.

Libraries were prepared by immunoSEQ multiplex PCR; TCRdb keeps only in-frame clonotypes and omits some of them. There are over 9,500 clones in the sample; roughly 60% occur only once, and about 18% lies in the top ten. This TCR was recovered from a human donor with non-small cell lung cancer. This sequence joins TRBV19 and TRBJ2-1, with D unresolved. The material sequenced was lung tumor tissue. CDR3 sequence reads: CASSNYNEQFF. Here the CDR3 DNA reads TGTGCCAGTAGCAATTACAATGAGCAGTTCTTC.